This TCR beta chain was found in a study of Ad26.COV2.S vaccination and SARS-CoV-2 variants. Study at large: Enrollment placed the donor in the COV1001 Ad26.COV2.S trial arm. The vaccine Ad26.COV2.S was put into the muscle once, or twice with 56 days between. Findings of the study overall: Total responses of T cells may have been underestimated by the analyses of TCR breadth and depth.

Repertoires were generated with immunoSEQ multiplex PCR, while TCRdb's copy carries only in-frame clones and drops some. The repertoire holds 200,000 to 250,000 clones, more than 75% seen once, with around a tenth in the top ten. Treatment noted: roughly 20 received Ad26.COV2.S at low or high dose, single or two shots; several received placebo; per-sample allocation not given. The investigators took samples on day 63 after the first vaccine or placebo injection. Expressing Wuhan-strain SARS-CoV-2 spike, an Ad26 vector served as the vaccine. Note on this clone: The antigen is not known.

The CDR3 covers 12 residues. The V gene's germline CDR1 is SGHKS and CDR2 YYEKEE (reference sequence). V shed 3 bases and J 14 bases; nucleotides not matched to a gene: 7. This TCR derives from a person aged 18-60 years who received the Ad26.COV2.S COVID-19 vaccine or a placebo. J is TRBJ2-3 and V is TRBV5-5; 9 bases match TRBD1. The sample consisted of peripheral blood, taken in a trial of Ad26.COV2.S vaccine versus placebo. This chain's CDR3 is CASSWTGDFVYF. The CDR3 bases are TGTGCCAGCAGCTGGACAGGGGATTTTGTGTATTTT.